The 29 T cell receptor beta chains reported below all come from one sample, sequenced in a study of response to subunit inactivated influenza vaccine. TCRdb re-called the RT-PCR reads through MiXCR, storing one row per CDR3 protein. This table has more than 500,000 distinct CDR3 sequences, around 11% appearing once. Separately, the same data were catalogued under a study of T cells expressing NK-cell markers. Per that paper: The authors generated TCR beta cDNA through 5'RACE template switching with UMIs.

The sample in question was PBMCs from blood, obtained on the day of vaccination. These receptors all stem from a middle-aged man who received an inactivated influenza vaccine.

This sequence joins TRBV29-1 and TRBJ2-1, with TRBD2 identical over 7 bases. J gave up 6 bases and V 7 bases, and 3 bases lay outside the gene matches. Germline CDR1 is SQVTM and CDR2 is ANQGSEA. The CDR3 loop spans 11 amino acids. CDR3 region: CSARTSNEQFF. Written as DNA, the CDR3 is TGCAGCGCTAGGACTAGCAATGAGCAGTTCTTC.

The V and J genes are TRBV29-1 and TRBJ2-1; TRBD1 is a possible D gene (5 bases). Germline CDR1 and CDR2: SQVTM and ANQGSEA. V lost 5 bases to trimming and J lost 8 bases, with 16 bases between them. The CDR3 extends over 13 amino acids. Here the CDR3 DNA reads TGCAGCGTTTTGCAGGGTGGGGTGGATGAGCAGTTCTTC. It is translated as CSVLQGGVDEQFF.

This chain connects TRBV2 to TRBJ2-1; D unresolved. V lost 8 bases to trimming and J lost 4 bases, with 18 bases between them. CDR3 length: 15 amino acids. CDR1 and CDR2 from the germline V gene are SNHLY and FYNNEI. The CDR3 DNA sequence: TGTGCCAGCCTATCACAGCCCCTTCTTTACAATGAGCAGTTCTTC. It codes for CASLSQPLLYNEQFF.

This clonotype appeared many times. The chain combines TRBV7-2 with TRBJ2-7; D is uncertain. Trimming shortened V by 2 bases and J by 2 bases, and 7 bases separated the two germline ends. Per germline, CDR1 SGHTA and CDR2 FQGNSA. The CDR3 is 13 residues long. CDR3: CASSLFPAYEQYF. CDR3 nucleotide sequence: TGTGCCAGCAGCTTATTCCCCGCCTACGAGCAGTACTTC. The variable domain in full, completed from reference TRBV7-2 and TRBJ2-7, reads GAGVSQSPSNKVTEKGKDVELRCDPISGHTALYWYRQSLGQGLEFLIYFQGNSAPDKSGLPSDRFSAERTGGSVSTLTIQRTQQEDSAVYLCASSLFPAYEQYFGPGTRLTVT.

V gene TRBV11-1 combines with J gene TRBJ2-3; D remains unclear. Germline loops: CDR1 SGHAT, CDR2 FQDESV (reference sequence). CDR3 length: 11 residues. V was shortened by 4 bases and J by 7 bases, with 6 bases between the two germline ends. DNA for the CDR3: TGTGCCAGCAGCTATGACCATACGCAGTATTTT. Its translation: CASSYDHTQYF.

The rearrangement joins TRBV29-1 to TRBJ2-2; 7 bases are shared with TRBD1. This CDR3 is built from 13 residues. J gave up 6 bases and V 8 bases, and 9 bases lay outside the gene matches. CDR1 is SQVTM and CDR2 is ANQGSEA in the germline V gene. The CDR3 nucleotides read TGCAGCTCGACGACAGGGCTGGCCGGGGAGCTGTTTTTT. Translating gives CSSTTGLAGELFF.

This clonotype occurred a few times. The CDR3 here is CSVVGIIPGDYEQYF. The CDR3 DNA reads TGCAGCGTTGTTGGGATAATTCCAGGGGACTACGAGCAGTACTTC. The gene calls are TRBV29-1 and TRBJ2-7; weak D call: TRBD1 (6 bases). With 4 bases removed from V and 3 bases from J, the gap between germline ends came to 19 bases. The CDR3 loop spans 15 amino acids. From germline, CDR1 is SQVTM and CDR2 ANQGSEA.

There are a few counts of this clonotype. This rearrangement joins TRBV20-1 to TRBJ2-5, with D possibly being TRBD1 or TRBD2 (5 bases each). The CDR3 length is 13 residues. Trimming shortened V by 3 bases and J by 1 base, and 9 bases separated the two germline ends. Germline CDR1 reads DFQATT; CDR2 reads SNEGSKA (reference sequence). This CDR3 is CSASPGPQETQYF. In DNA, the CDR3 is TGCAGTGCTAGTCCGGGACCCCAAGAGACCCAGTACTTC.

This clonotype showed up just a few times. The chain has TRBV28 and TRBJ2-1; 8 bases are shared with TRBD2. The CDR3 sequence is 15 residues long. After removal of 3 bases from V and 12 bases from J, the junction contained 13 bases not matched to a gene. Germline V gene lookup returns CDR1 MDHEN and CDR2 SYDVKM. The CDR3 DNA reads TGTGCCAGCAGTTTCCCCCAGCGGGAGTATCTAGGGCAGTTCTTC. Translation gives CASSFPQREYLGQFF.

This clonotype was seen only a few times. CDR3 sequence: CASSLRSQREGYYEQYF. The CDR3 DNA reads TGCGCCAGCAGCTTAAGATCACAACGGGAGGGGTACTACGAGCAGTACTTC. The chain uses TRBV5-1 and TRBJ2-7, with TRBD2 identical over 8 bases. Germline V gene data show CDR1 as SGHRS and CDR2 as YFSETQ. CDR3 length: 17 amino acids. V lost 2 bases, J lost 3 bases, and 13 bases stayed unmatched.

This clonotype was seen ten or more times. This chain links TRBV6-5 with TRBJ2-7; TRBD2 matches at 13 bases. Germline CDR1 is MNHEY and CDR2 is SVGAGI. This CDR3 has 15 amino acids. Losses at the gene ends were 4 bases for V and 6 bases for J; bases not matched to a gene: 6. Here the CDR3 reads CASSLTSGRASEQYF. The CDR3 region has the DNA TGTGCCAGCAGTTTAACTAGCGGGAGGGCCTCCGAGCAGTACTTC.

This clonotype turned up a few times. The rearrangement joins TRBV14 to TRBJ2-2; 7 bases line up with TRBD2. This CDR3 spans 13 amino acids. Per the germline V gene, CDR1 is SGHDN and CDR2 is FVKESK. J lost 7 bases, V lost 3 bases, and 2 bases had no gene match. The CDR3 sequence is CASSHGLGGELFF. CDR3 DNA: TGTGCCAGCAGCCATGGACTAGGCGGGGAGCTGTTTTTT.

This clonotype has just a few counts. V is TRBV4-3 and J is TRBJ2-1; D gene uncertain. This CDR3 has 15 amino acids. Germline CDR1 LGHNA, CDR2 YSLEER. V was clipped by 0 bases and J by 5 bases, with 11 bases between them. The CDR3 here is CASSQDEADHNEQFF. As DNA, the CDR3 is TGCGCCAGCAGCCAAGACGAGGCAGACCACAATGAGCAGTTCTTC.

This sequence joins TRBV5-6 and TRBJ2-3; 9 nucleotides match TRBD2. CDR3 size: 16 residues. V lost 6 bases to trimming and J lost 1 base; unmatched junction nucleotides: 9. CDR1 is SGHDT, CDR2 YYEEEE, per germline. The DNA for the CDR3 is TGTGCCAGCACTCTCCTGAAGCGGGGGGGCACAGATACGCAGTATTTT. This codes for CASTLLKRGGTDTQYF.

In its sample, this clonotype was seen a few times. The chain uses TRBV5-1 and TRBJ1-4, with TRBD1 matching 8 bases. The J segment lost 8 bases and the V segment lost 4 bases, leaving 4 bases of the junction unmatched. Germline lookup yields CDR1 SGHRS and CDR2 YFSETQ. The CDR3 sequence is 13 residues long. CDR3 in amino acids: CASSRDRTEKLFF. CDR3 nucleotides: TGCGCCAGCAGCAGGGACAGGACGGAAAAACTGTTTTTT.

This clonotype has ten or more counts. The chain is built from TRBV5-1 and TRBJ2-5; 7 bases are a match to TRBD1. Losses at the gene ends were 1 base for V and 3 bases for J; bases not matched to a gene: 3. Germline loops: CDR1 SGHRS, CDR2 YFSETQ. The length of the CDR3 is 14 residues. The CDR3 loop reads CASSLQTGKETQYF. In nucleotides, the CDR3 is TGCGCCAGCAGCTTGCAGACAGGGAAAGAGACCCAGTACTTC.

This clonotype was seen ten or more times. The chain links TRBV10-3 to TRBJ1-1; no firm D call. Trimming removed 7 bases from V and 4 bases from J, with 13 bases in between. Germline V lookup: CDR1 ENHRY, CDR2 SYGVKD. This CDR3 region has 13 residues. The CDR3 DNA reads TGTGCCATCATGGGTCTAAGTCCCACTGAAGCTTTCTTT. Translated, it gives CAIMGLSPTEAFF.

This clonotype has more than one count but fewer than ten. The chain has TRBV6-2 or TRBV6-3 and TRBJ2-5; the match to TRBD2 covers 7 bases. This CDR3 contains 14 residues. CDR1 MNHEY and CDR2 SVGEGT come from the germline V gene. The V segment lost 4 bases and the J segment 5 bases; nucleotides outside the gene matches: 7. CDR3 nucleotides: TGTGCCAGCAGTTCCCCGGGGAGGGAGGAGACCCAGTACTTC. The encoded protein is CASSSPGREETQYF.

The chain combines TRBV27 with TRBJ2-7; D remains ambiguous. Germline V gene lookup returns CDR1 MNHEY and CDR2 SMNVEV (reference sequence). CDR3 size: 15 residues. Trimming removed 3 bases at V and 3 bases at J, with 15 bases between. CDR3 in DNA: TGTGCCAGCAGTTTTAAACAGAGATTCTACTACGAGCAGTACTTC. Its translation: CASSFKQRFYYEQYF.

The table lists this clonotype with many counts. The chain links TRBV7-9 to TRBJ1-1; D uncertain. V lost 4 bases to trimming and J lost 5 bases, with 14 bases between them. Per germline, CDR1 SEHNR and CDR2 FQNEAQ (reference sequence). CDR3 size: 14 residues. CDR3 bases: TGTGCCAGCAGCTCCTCCGGCGGTGGAACTGAAGCTTTCTTT. This translates into CASSSSGGGTEAFF. The full variable domain, completed using reference TRBV7-9 and TRBJ1-1, is DTGVSQNPRHKITKRGQNVTFRCDPISEHNRLYWYRQTLGQGPEFLTYFQNEAQLEKSRLLSDRFSAERPKGSFSTLEIQRTEQGDSAMYLCASSSSGGGTEAFFGQGTRLTVV.

This clonotype has only one observation. The chain couples TRBV11-2 to TRBJ2-7; D might be TRBD1 or TRBD2, each matching 5 bases. Germline values: CDR1 SGHAT, CDR2 FQNNGV. V lost 4 bases, J lost 1 base, and 14 bases lay in between. The CDR3 is 15 residues long. The CDR3 loop reads CASSSWDRPSYEQYF. The CDR3 coding sequence is TGTGCCAGCAGCTCCTGGGACCGGCCTTCCTACGAGCAGTACTTC.

This clonotype was picked up many times. The V call is TRBV3-1, the J call TRBJ2-4, with 10 bases aligning to TRBD2. In germline, CDR1 is LGHDT, CDR2 YNNKEL (reference sequence). Losses at the gene ends were 0 bases for V and 0 bases for J; bases not matched to a gene: 8. The CDR3 contains 19 residues. CDR3 in DNA: TGTGCCAGCAGCCAAGACTGGACTAGCGGAACTCTAGCCAAAAACATTCAGTACTTC. This gives the protein CASSQDWTSGTLAKNIQYF.

This chain uses TRBV12-3 or TRBV12-4 with TRBJ2-7, with 10 bases identical to TRBD1. This CDR3 has 16 residues. J was trimmed by 2 bases and V by 3 bases; bases with no gene match: 7. The CDR3 reads CASSFGPGTGAYEQYF. The CDR3 DNA is TGTGCCAGCAGTTTCGGGCCCGGGACAGGGGCCTACGAGCAGTACTTC.

Worth noting for this clonotype: At one end, the junction sequence differs from germline, possibly due to a read error. The rearrangement joins TRBV12-3 or TRBV12-4 to TRBJ2-7, with TRBD1 matching 10 bases. The length of the CDR3 is 14 residues. CDR3 nucleotides: TGTGCCAGCAGTTTTTTCGGGGACAGGGGACGAATGGACTTC. Translated, it gives CASSFFGDRGRMDF.

In its sample, this clonotype was seen many times. J is TRBJ2-1 and V is TRBV14; 7 bases match TRBD2. The CDR3 is 17 amino acids. Germline V gives CDR1 SGHDN, CDR2 FVKESK. Trimming removed 4 bases from V and 0 bases from J; junction bases left unmatched: 9. The CDR3 nucleotides read TGTGCCAGCAGCCCTTACAGACTAGCCGGCTCCTACAATGAGCAGTTCTTC. Translated: CASSPYRLAGSYNEQFF.

This clonotype was counted a few times. The rearrangement joins TRBV9 to TRBJ1-6; D gene ambiguous. Trimming removed 3 bases from V and 10 bases from J, with 14 bases in between. CDR3 size: 14 residues. Germline CDR1 is SGDLS and CDR2 is YYNGEE. For the CDR3, the DNA is TGTGCCAGCAGCGCGGACGGGTATCAATCACCCCTCCACTTT. This encodes CASSADGYQSPLHF.

This clonotype was seen ten or more times. This chain connects TRBV7-8 to TRBJ2-3; D might be TRBD2 (5 bases). Germline V CDR1 and CDR2: SGHVS, FQNEAQ. V gave up 1 base and J gave up 11 bases, with 7 bases separating them. CDR3 length: 11 residues. The CDR3 loop reads CASSLGRRQYF. As DNA, the CDR3 is TGTGCCAGCAGCTTAGGGAGGAGGCAGTATTTT.

This clonotype has a handful of counts. The V call is TRBV5-6, the J call TRBJ2-7; 10 nucleotides line up with TRBD2. CDR3 size: 15 residues. Germline V lookup: CDR1 SGHDT, CDR2 YYEEEE. Germline trimming cut 4 bases from V and 4 bases from J; bases unmatched to any gene: 8. CDR3 in DNA: TGTGCCAGCAGCCGTCCTAGCGGGAGAGGTTACGAGCAGTACTTC. It encodes CASSRPSGRGYEQYF. Filled out from reference TRBV5-6 and TRBJ2-7, the complete variable domain reads DAGVTQSPTHLIKTRGQQVTLRCSPKSGHDTVSWYQQALGQGPQFIFQYYEEEERQRGNFPDRFSGHQFPNYSSELNVNALLLGDSALYLCASSRPSGRGYEQYFGPGTRLTVT.

The chain couples TRBV29-1 to TRBJ2-3; D not resolved. CDR3 length equals 16 residues. Germline-derived CDR1 and CDR2 are SQVTM and ANQGSEA. V lost 6 bases and J 6 bases, leaving 25 bases between the germline ends. The CDR3 is CSVARTRAVGWDTQYF. The CDR3 nucleotides read TGCAGCGTAGCACGCACTCGGGCCGTCGGATGGGATACGCAGTATTTT.